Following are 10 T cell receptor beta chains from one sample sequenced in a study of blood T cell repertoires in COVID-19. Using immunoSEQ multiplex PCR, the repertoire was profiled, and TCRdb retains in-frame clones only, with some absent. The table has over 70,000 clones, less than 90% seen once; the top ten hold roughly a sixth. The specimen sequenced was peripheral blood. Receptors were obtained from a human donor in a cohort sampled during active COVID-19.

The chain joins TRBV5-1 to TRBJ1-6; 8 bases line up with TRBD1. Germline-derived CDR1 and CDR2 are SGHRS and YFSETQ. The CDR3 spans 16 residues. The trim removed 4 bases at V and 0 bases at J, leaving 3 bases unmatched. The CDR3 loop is CASSRDRSSYNSPLHF. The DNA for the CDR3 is TGCGCCAGCAGCCGGGACAGGAGCTCCTATAATTCACCCCTCCACTTT.

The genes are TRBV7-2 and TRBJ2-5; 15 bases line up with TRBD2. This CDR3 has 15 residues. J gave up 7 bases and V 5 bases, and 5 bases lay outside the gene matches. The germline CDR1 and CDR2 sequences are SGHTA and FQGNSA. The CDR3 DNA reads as TGTGCCAGCAGCCCCCAGGGACTAGCGGGGGGGACCCAGTACTTC. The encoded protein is CASSPQGLAGGTQYF.

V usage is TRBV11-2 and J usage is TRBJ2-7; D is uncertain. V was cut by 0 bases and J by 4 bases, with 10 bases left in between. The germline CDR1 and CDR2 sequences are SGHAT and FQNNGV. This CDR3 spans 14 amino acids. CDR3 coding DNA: TGTGCCAGCAGCTTAGAACATGGGCCTTACGAGCAGTACTTC. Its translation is CASSLEHGPYEQYF.

As DNA, the CDR3 is TGTGCCAGCAGCTCTCGGATGGGCGGGAACTACAATGAGCAGTTCTTC. It is translated as CASSSRMGGNYNEQFF. The chain is built from TRBV7-2 and TRBJ2-1, with a tentative D call TRBD2 (6 bases). With 4 bases removed from V and 3 bases from J, the gap between germline ends came to 16 bases. This CDR3 spans 16 amino acids. The germline CDR1 and CDR2 sequences are SGHTA and FQGNSA.

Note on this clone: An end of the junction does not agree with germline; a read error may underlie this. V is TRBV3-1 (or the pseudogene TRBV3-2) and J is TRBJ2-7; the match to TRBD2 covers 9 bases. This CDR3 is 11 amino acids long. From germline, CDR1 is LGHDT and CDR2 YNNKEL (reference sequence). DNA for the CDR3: TGTGCCAGCAGCCATGGGACTAGCCTCCACTTC. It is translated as CASSHGTSLHF.

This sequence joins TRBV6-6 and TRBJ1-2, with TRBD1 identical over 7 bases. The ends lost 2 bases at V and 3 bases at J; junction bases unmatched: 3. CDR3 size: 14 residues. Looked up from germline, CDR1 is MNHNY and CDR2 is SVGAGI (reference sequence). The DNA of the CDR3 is TGTGCCAGCAGTTACACAGGGGAGGACTATGGCTACACCTTC. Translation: CASSYTGEDYGYTF.

CDR3 sequence reads: CASSQAQGGLRNEKLFF. In nucleotides, the CDR3 is TGTGCCAGCAGCCAAGCCCAGGGGGGCCTACGAAATGAAAAACTGTTTTTT. V usage is TRBV3-1 (or the pseudogene TRBV3-2) and J usage is TRBJ1-4; 7 bases fit TRBD1. After removal of 1 base from V and 5 bases from J, the junction contained 10 bases not matched to a gene. CDR3 length: 17 amino acids. The V gene's germline CDR1 is LGHDT and CDR2 YNNKEL (reference sequence).

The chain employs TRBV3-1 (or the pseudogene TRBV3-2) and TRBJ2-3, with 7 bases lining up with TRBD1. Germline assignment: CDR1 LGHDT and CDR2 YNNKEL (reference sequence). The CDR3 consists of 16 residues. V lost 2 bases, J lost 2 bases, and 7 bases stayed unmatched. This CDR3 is CASSQTGQVNTDTQYF. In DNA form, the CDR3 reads TGTGCCAGCAGCCAAACCGGACAGGTGAACACAGATACGCAGTATTTT.

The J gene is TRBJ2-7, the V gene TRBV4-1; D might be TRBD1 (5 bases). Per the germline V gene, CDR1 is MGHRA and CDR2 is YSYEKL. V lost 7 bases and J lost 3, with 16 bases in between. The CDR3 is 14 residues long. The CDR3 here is CASKEDQGFYEQYF. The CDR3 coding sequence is TGCGCCAGCAAAGAAGACCAGGGTTTCTACGAGCAGTACTTC.

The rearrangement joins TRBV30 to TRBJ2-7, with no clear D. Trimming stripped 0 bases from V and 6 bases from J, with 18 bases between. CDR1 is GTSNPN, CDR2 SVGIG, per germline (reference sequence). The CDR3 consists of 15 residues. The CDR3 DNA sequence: TGTGCCTGGAGTGTCCCGTCAGAGGTCTCTCGCGAGCAGTACTTC. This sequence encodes CAWSVPSEVSREQYF.